This T cell receptor beta chain comes out of a study of shared clonotypes between healthy human individuals. Worth noting for this clone: Antigen: not known.

General study points: Estimated richness was generally greater in naive than memory subsets.

Germline V gene lookup returns CDR1 SGHAT and CDR2 FQNNGV. This CDR3 is built from 15 residues. The V and J ends lost 4 bases and 4 bases respectively, with 17 bases between them. Repertoires were generated with immunoSEQ multiplex PCR, while TCRdb's copy carries only in-frame clones and drops some. The sample lists fewer than 3 million clones, around 93% occurring once. The sample was naive CD4+ T cells from PBMCs. Regarding subset: CD45RA+ positively selected. The chain carries TRBV11-2 and TRBJ2-7; perhaps TRBD1 as D (6 bases). This clonotype was sampled from a man younger than 35 in good health. Some clones in this sample may be carry-over from other donors' samples. CDR3 loop: CASSWYVTGLYEQYF. CDR3 DNA: TGTGCCAGCAGCTGGTACGTGACAGGCTTATACGAGCAGTACTTC. Based on the CDR3 plus reference TRBV11-2 and TRBJ2-7, the full variable domain is EAGVAQSPRYKIIEKRQSVAFWCNPISGHATLYWYQQILGQGPKLLIQFQNNGVVDDSQLPKDRFSAERLKGVDSTLKIQPAKLEDSAVYLCASSWYVTGLYEQYFGPGTRLTVT.